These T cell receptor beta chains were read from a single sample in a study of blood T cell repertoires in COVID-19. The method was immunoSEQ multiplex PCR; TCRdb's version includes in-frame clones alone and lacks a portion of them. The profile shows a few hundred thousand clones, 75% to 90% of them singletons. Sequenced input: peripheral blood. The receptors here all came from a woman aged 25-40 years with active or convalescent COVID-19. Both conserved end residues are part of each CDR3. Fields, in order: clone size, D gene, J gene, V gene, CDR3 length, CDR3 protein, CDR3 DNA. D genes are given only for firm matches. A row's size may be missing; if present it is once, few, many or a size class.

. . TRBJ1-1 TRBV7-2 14 CASSLNRVGTEAFF TGTGCCAGCAGCCTCAACAGGGTTGGCACTGAAGCTTTCTTT
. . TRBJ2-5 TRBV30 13 CAWSEGGPETQYF TGTGCCTGGAGTGAGGGGGGGCCGGAGACCCAGTACTTC
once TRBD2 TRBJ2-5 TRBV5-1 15 CASSSPLSGQETQYF TGCGCCAGCAGCTCCCCCCTTAGCGGGCAAGAGACCCAGTACTTC
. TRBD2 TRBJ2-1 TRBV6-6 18 CASSPRRLAGGSYNEQFF TGTGCCAGCAGTCCCCGGCGGCTAGCGGGGGGATCCTACAATGAGCAGTTCTTC
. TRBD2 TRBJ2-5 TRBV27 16 CASRGLAGAYQETQYF TGTGCCAGCAGGGGACTAGCGGGGGCCTACCAAGAGACCCAGTACTTC
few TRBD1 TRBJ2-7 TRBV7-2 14 CASSFGTDYYEQYF TGTGCCAGCAGCTTCGGGACAGATTACTACGAGCAGTACTTC
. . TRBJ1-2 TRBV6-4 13 CASSEGPGDGYTF TGTGCCAGCAGTGAAGGACCCGGGGATGGCTACACCTTC
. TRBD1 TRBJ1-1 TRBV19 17 CASSHISGTGPGTEAFF TGTGCCAGTAGTCACATTTCCGGGACAGGCCCGGGGACTGAAGCTTTCTTT
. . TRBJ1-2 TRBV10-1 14 CASSEDVQGIGYTF TGCGCCAGCAGTGAGGACGTACAGGGAATTGGCTACACCTTC
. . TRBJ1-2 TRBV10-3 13 CAIKGSLLYGYTF TGTGCCATCAAAGGGAGCCTCTTGTATGGCTACACCTTC
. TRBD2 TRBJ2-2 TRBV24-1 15 CATRGTSGSTGELFF TGTGCCACCAGGGGGACTAGCGGTTCCACCGGGGAGCTGTTTTTT
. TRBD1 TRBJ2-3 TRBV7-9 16 CASSPPTGAGTDTQYF TGTGCCAGCAGCCCACCGACAGGGGCGGGCACAGATACGCAGTATTTT
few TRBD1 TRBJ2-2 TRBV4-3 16 CASSQDLDRTTGELFF TGCGCCAGCAGCCAAGACTTGGACAGGACCACCGGGGAGCTGTTTTTT
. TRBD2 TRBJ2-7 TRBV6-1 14 CASSRGGDSYEQYF TGTGCCAGCAGTCGGGGGGGTGATTCCTACGAGCAGTACTTC
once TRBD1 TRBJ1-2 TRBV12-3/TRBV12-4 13 CASRYGQGAGNTF TGTGCCAGCAGATATGGACAGGGGGCTGGAAACACCTTC
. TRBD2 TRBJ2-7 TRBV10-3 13 CAINGGGKYEQYF TGTGCCATCAACGGGGGGGGGAAATACGAGCAGTACTTC
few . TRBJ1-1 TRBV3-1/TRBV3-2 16 CASSQEAKTSDTEAFF TGTGCCAGCAGCCAAGAGGCTAAGACTAGTGACACTGAAGCTTTCTTT
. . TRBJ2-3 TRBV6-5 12 CASSPLPDTQYF TGTGCCAGCAGCCCCCTACCAGATACGCAGTATTTT
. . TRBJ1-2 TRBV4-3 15 CASSQESQQSYGYTF TGCGCCAGCAGCCAAGAGTCTCAACAGAGCTATGGCTACACCTTC
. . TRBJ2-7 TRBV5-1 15 CASRVGGPLNYEQYF TGCGCCAGCCGGGTTGGGGGCCCCCTTAACTACGAGCAGTACTTC
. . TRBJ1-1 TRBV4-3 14 CASSRDGRDTEAFF TGCGCCAGCAGCCGAGACGGGCGGGACACTGAAGCTTTCTTT
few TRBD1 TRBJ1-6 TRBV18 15 CASSRDSTFNSPLHF TGTGCCAGCTCCCGGGACAGTACATTCAATTCACCCCTCCACTTT
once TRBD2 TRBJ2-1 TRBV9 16 CASSPRSGTTYNEQFF TGTGCCAGCAGCCCCCGATCCGGGACTACCTACAATGAGCAGTTCTTC
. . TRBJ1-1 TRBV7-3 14 CASSFKSRPAEAFF TGTGCCAGCAGCTTTAAAAGCCGCCCGGCTGAAGCTTTCTTT
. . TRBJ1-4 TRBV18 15 CASSPWAEANEKLFF TGTGCCAGCTCACCTTGGGCTGAAGCTAATGAAAAACTGTTTTTT
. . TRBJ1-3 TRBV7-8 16 CASSLGPAGSGNTIYF TGTGCCAGCAGCTTAGGCCCCGCGGGCTCTGGAAACACCATATATTTT
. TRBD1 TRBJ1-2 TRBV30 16 CAWSPEPGTGGYGYTF TGTGCCTGGAGTCCCGAACCCGGGACAGGGGGTTATGGCTACACCTTC
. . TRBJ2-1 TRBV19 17 CASSILSGLFSYNEQFF TGTGCCAGTAGTATTTTGTCAGGGCTTTTCTCCTACAATGAGCAGTTCTTC
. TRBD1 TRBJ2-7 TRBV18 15 CASSPTGTGPPEQYF TGTGCCAGCTCACCGACCGGGACAGGGCCTCCCGAGCAGTACTTC
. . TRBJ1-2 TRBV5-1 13 CASISDSGNGYTF TGCGCCAGCATCTCGGACAGTGGTAATGGCTACACCTTC
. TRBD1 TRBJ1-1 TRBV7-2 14 CASSLGTGNTEAFF TGTGCCAGCAGCTTAGGGACAGGGAACACTGAAGCTTTCTTT
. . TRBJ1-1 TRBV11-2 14 CASSLSGLSAEAFF TGTGCCAGCAGCTTATCAGGGTTGTCCGCTGAAGCTTTCTTT
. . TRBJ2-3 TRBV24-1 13 CATGADFTDTQYF TGTGCCACCGGAGCAGACTTCACAGATACGCAGTATTTT